This is a list of T cell receptor beta chains from one sample in a study of blood T cell repertoires in COVID-19. TCRdb keeps only in-frame clones here, not all; method: immunoSEQ multiplex PCR. The table shows fewer than 350,000 clones, with approximately 86% occurring only once. Input material: peripheral blood. The receptors stem from a middle-aged man with active or convalescent COVID-19. The CDR3 runs from the conserved cysteine through the conserved F or W. D genes are given only for firm matches.

d_gene,v_gene,len,j_gene,CDR3aa,CDR3nt
TRBD2,TRBV2,14,TRBJ2-7,CASRGTSETYEQYF,TGTGCCAGCAGGGGGACTAGCGAGACCTACGAGCAGTACTTC
TRBD2,TRBV7-9,15,TRBJ2-3,CASSTGLGDGDTQYF,TGTGCCAGCAGCACGGGACTAGGCGACGGGGATACGCAGTATTTT
TRBD2,TRBV9,16,TRBJ2-2,CASSAGTSGGGGELFF,TGTGCCAGCAGCGCCGGGACTAGCGGGGGTGGCGGGGAGCTGTTTTTT
.,TRBV14,14,TRBJ1-4,CASSQSGQTEKLFF,TGTGCCAGCAGCCAATCCGGACAGACCGAGAAACTGTTTTTT
TRBD1,TRBV28,16,TRBJ2-5,CASSLPSGQAQETQYF,TGTGCCAGCAGCCTACCGTCGGGACAGGCTCAAGAGACCCAGTACTTC
TRBD1,TRBV7-9,15,TRBJ2-2,CASSSGQGINGELFF,TGTGCCAGCAGCTCGGGACAGGGGATTAACGGGGAGCTGTTTTTT
TRBD1,TRBV7-2,16,TRBJ1-1,CASSFHPGGGGTEAFF,TGTGCCAGCAGCTTCCACCCAGGAGGGGGCGGCACTGAAGCTTTCTTT
.,TRBV4-1,12,TRBJ2-7,CASRSTSYEQYF,TGCGCCAGCCGATCGACTTCCTACGAGCAGTACTTC
.,TRBV19,13,TRBJ2-2,CASTGDLTGELFF,TGTGCCAGTACGGGAGACCTCACCGGGGAGCTGTTTTTT
TRBD1,TRBV6-5,15,TRBJ2-2,CASLVPGQGIGELFF,TGTGCCAGCCTAGTACCAGGACAGGGGATCGGGGAGCTGTTTTTT
.,TRBV30,15,TRBJ1-5,CAWSVHGGSNQPQHF,TGTGCCTGGAGTGTGCACGGTGGTAGCAATCAGCCCCAGCATTTT
.,TRBV9,15,TRBJ2-5,CASSVDGNREETQYF,TGTGCCAGCAGCGTAGATGGGAACAGGGAAGAGACCCAGTACTTC
.,TRBV7-2,12,TRBJ1-2,CASSLDISGYTF,TGTGCCAGCAGCTTGGACATTAGTGGCTACACCTTC
TRBD1,TRBV7-6,13,TRBJ2-5,CASSQGGRETQYF,TGTGCCAGCAGCCAAGGGGGCAGGGAGACCCAGTACTTC
.,TRBV5-5,13,TRBJ2-1,CASSLATVIEQFF,TGTGCCAGCAGCTTGGCCACAGTAATTGAGCAGTTCTTC
.,TRBV6-2/TRBV6-3,16,TRBJ1-1,CASSYSNGRGETEAFF,TGTGCCAGCAGTTACTCGAACGGACGGGGGGAGACTGAAGCTTTCTTT
TRBD1,TRBV7-3,20,TRBJ2-6,CASSSDPGQGALPGANVLTF,TGTGCCAGCAGCTCAGACCCGGGACAGGGGGCGCTACCTGGGGCCAACGTCCTGACTTTC
.,TRBV6-5,15,TRBJ2-5,CASSRPVGGAETQYF,TGTGCCAGCAGTAGACCTGTGGGGGGGGCCGAGACCCAGTACTTC
.,TRBV27,14,TRBJ2-7,CASRTTVSSYEQYF,TGTGCCAGCAGGACGACAGTCAGCTCCTACGAGCAGTACTTC
.,TRBV21-1,15,TRBJ2-4,CASPVKLLAKNIQYF,TGTGCCAGCCCGGTAAAGTTACTAGCCAAAAACATTCAGTACTTC
TRBD1,TRBV7-9,17,TRBJ2-1,CASSLVVGTGAYNEQFF,TGTGCCAGCAGCTTAGTCGTCGGGACAGGGGCTTACAATGAGCAGTTCTTC
TRBD2,TRBV9,16,TRBJ2-2,CASSVGLAGVTGELFF,TGTGCCAGCAGCGTAGGGCTAGCGGGAGTCACCGGGGAGCTGTTTTTT
.,TRBV18,13,TRBJ2-2,CASFLYPDGELFF,TGTGCCAGCTTCCTCTATCCTGACGGGGAGCTGTTTTTT
.,TRBV4-1,14,TRBJ1-2,CASSQERTAYGYTF,TGCGCCAGCAGCCAAGAACGGACAGCCTATGGCTACACCTTC
.,TRBV9,15,TRBJ1-2,CASSVLAGTNYGYTF,TGTGCCAGCAGCGTCCTTGCCGGGACTAACTATGGCTACACCTTC
.,TRBV2,13,TRBJ2-7,CASMGGRTYEQYF,TGTGCCAGCATGGGGGGGCGTACCTACGAGCAGTACTTC
TRBD2,TRBV7-7,15,TRBJ2-3,CASSLTSGGGDTQYF,TGTGCTAGCAGCTTGACTAGCGGGGGCGGGGATACGCAGTATTTT
.,TRBV5-1,14,TRBJ1-3,CASSLDGSGNTIYF,TGCGCCAGCAGCTTGGACGGCTCTGGAAACACCATATATTTT
.,TRBV4-1,15,TRBJ1-1,CASSQELRVYTEAFF,TGCGCCAGCAGCCAAGAACTTCGGGTTTACACTGAAGCTTTCTTT
TRBD1,TRBV11-3,20,TRBJ2-3,CASSSITGQGGILSTDTQYF,TGTGCCAGCAGCTCGATCACGGGACAGGGAGGTATTTTGAGCACAGATACGCAGTATTTT
TRBD2,TRBV10-2,14,TRBJ2-7,CASSEPGTSYEQYF,TGCGCCAGCAGTGAACCCGGGACTAGTTACGAGCAGTACTTC